This paragraph reports one TCR beta chain. These data belong to a study of blood T cell repertoires in COVID-19. Study-wide context: Italy, Spain and the United States were the sources of the convalescent and acute COVID-19 samples. T cells, B-cell-depleted T cells, or PBMCs provided the cDNA or gDNA that served as material.

Germline V gives CDR1 KGHSH, CDR2 LQKENI. With V trimmed by 0 bases and J by 13 bases, 9 bases remained unmatched. This CDR3 is 14 amino acids long. Repertoires were generated with immunoSEQ multiplex PCR, while TCRdb's copy carries only in-frame clones and drops some. The data show 150,000 to 200,000 clones, roughly 79% seen once. This chain links TRBV18 with TRBJ2-1; 7 nucleotides align to TRBD2. The source is a human donor with acute or convalescent COVID-19. The donor label of this sample is uncertain. Source material: peripheral blood. The CDR3 loop is CASSPPAGTIFQFF. For the CDR3, the DNA is TGTGCCAGCTCACCACCAGCGGGAACGATCTTTCAGTTCTTC.